This passage covers 19 T cell receptor beta chains from one sample sequenced in a study of CD8+ T cells in alopecia areata. RNA, once extracted, was reverse transcribed into cDNA for use as the sequencing template. The protocol was immunoSEQ multiplex PCR, while the TCRdb copy is restricted to in-frame clones and leaves out a portion. The sample holds about 180,000 clones; roughly 63% are singletons and the top ten take more than 1.5%. The sample was CD4+ T cells sorted from blood, taken at week 0. These receptors originate from a human donor with alopecia areata.

The chain combines TRBV12-5 with TRBJ2-4, with D hard to call. CDR1 and CDR2 (germline): LGHNT, FRNRAP. CDR3 length: 15 amino acids. V was trimmed by 7 bases and J by 0 bases, leaving 13 bases between them. CDR3 in amino acids: CASALRFQAKNIQYF. CDR3 bases: TGTGCTAGTGCCCTCAGATTCCAAGCCAAAAACATTCAGTACTTC.

The V and J genes are TRBV7-7 and TRBJ2-1, with TRBD2 matching 9 bases. In germline, CDR1 is SSHAT, CDR2 FNYEAQ (reference sequence). V lost 5 bases, J lost 6 bases, and 5 bases stayed unmatched. The CDR3 has 14 amino acids. CDR3 in amino acids: CASSQGLASNEQFF. The DNA of the CDR3 is TGTGCCAGCAGCCAAGGACTAGCGAGCAATGAGCAGTTCTTC.

V gene TRBV28 combines with J gene TRBJ1-1; tentative D call: TRBD1 (5 bases). Germline V CDR1 and CDR2: MDHEN, SYDVKM. The CDR3 has 14 amino acids. Trimming removed 7 bases at V and 0 bases at J, with 12 bases between. CDR3 in DNA: TGTGCCAGCATCTCTGGGGCACTGAACACTGAAGCTTTCTTT. Its protein product is CASISGALNTEAFF.

About this clone itself: The sample contains more than one DNA sequence encoding this CDR3. This sequence joins TRBV4-3 and TRBJ2-3, with D tentatively TRBD2 (5 bases). CDR1 is LGHNA and CDR2 is YSLEER in the germline V gene. Trimming left V 1 base short and J 5 bases short, with 7 bases between. There are 13 residues in the CDR3. The CDR3 protein is CASSQVGGDTQYF. For the CDR3, the DNA is TGCGCCAGCAGCCAAGTTGGAGGAGATACGCAGTATTTT.

Details on this clone: This sample includes further DNA sequences coding for the same CDR3. V gene TRBV29-1 combines with J gene TRBJ1-5, with a weak D call TRBD1 (5 bases). Germline lookup yields CDR1 SQVTM and CDR2 ANQGSEA. V was shortened by 3 bases and J by 5 bases, with 11 bases between the two germline ends. This CDR3 has 13 residues. The CDR3 DNA reads TGCAGCGTTGAGGTCGGCAGGGATCAGCCCCAGCATTTT. This translates into CSVEVGRDQPQHF.

This rearrangement joins TRBV29-1 to TRBJ2-1; D possibly corresponds to TRBD1 (6 bases). CDR3 size: 15 residues. Germline V lookup: CDR1 SQVTM, CDR2 ANQGSEA. Trimming stripped 2 bases from V and 7 bases from J, with 18 bases between. DNA for the CDR3: TGCAGCGTTGAAATAAGGGACACCCATCTGAATGAGCAGTTCTTC. This sequence encodes CSVEIRDTHLNEQFF.

The chain is built from TRBV28 and TRBJ2-4, with 10 bases fitting TRBD1. The CDR3 spans 20 residues. The junction had 17 bases not matched to a gene; V was cut back by 4 bases and J by 2 bases. Germline V gene data show CDR1 as MDHEN and CDR2 as SYDVKM. CDR3: CASSSIPGQGGTLTKNIQYF. The CDR3 DNA is TGTGCCAGCAGTTCCATCCCTGGACAGGGGGGAACTCTTACCAAAAACATTCAGTACTTC.

This chain joins TRBV15 and TRBJ2-3; the D call may be TRBD1 or TRBD2 (6 bases each). The V and J ends lost 4 bases and 1 base respectively, with 15 bases between them. Germline values: CDR1 LNHNV, CDR2 YYDKDF (reference sequence). The CDR3 contains 16 residues. CDR3 DNA sequence: TGTGCCACCAGCATCGGAACGGGGGCAGGCACAGATACGCAGTATTTT. Protein product: CATSIGTGAGTDTQYF.

The chain joins TRBV29-1 to TRBJ2-1; D possibly corresponds to TRBD1 (6 bases). From germline, CDR1 is SQVTM and CDR2 ANQGSEA. This CDR3 region has 12 residues. The V end lost 6 bases, the J end lost 12 bases, and 18 bases lay between the germline ends. This CDR3 reads CSVPRPSRGQFF. CDR3 coding DNA: TGCAGCGTGCCTCGGCCGAGCAGGGGGCAGTTCTTC.

This clone was counted between two and nine times. The rearrangement links TRBV7-2 to TRBJ2-1, with TRBD2 matching over 9 bases. Germline V gene data show CDR1 as SGHTA and CDR2 as FQGNSA. Unmatched junction bases numbered 2, after V lost 4 bases and J lost 4 bases. The CDR3 runs 14 residues. CDR3 region: CASSSGLAYNEQFF. The CDR3 DNA reads as TGTGCCAGCAGCTCGGGACTAGCTTACAATGAGCAGTTCTTC.

The chain is built from TRBV19 and TRBJ2-5, with a tentative D call TRBD1 (5 bases). With 5 bases removed from V and 2 bases from J, the gap between germline ends came to 9 bases. This CDR3 has 13 residues. Germline loops: CDR1 LNHDA, CDR2 SQIVND (reference sequence). CDR3 sequence (DNA): TGTGCCAGTAGTGGTACAGGACAAGAGACCCAGTACTTC. Encoded protein: CASSGTGQETQYF. Together with reference TRBV19 and TRBJ2-5, the CDR3 gives the full variable domain: DGGITQSPKYLFRKEGQNVTLSCEQNLNHDAMYWYRQDPGQGLRLIYYSQIVNDFQKGDIAEGYSVSREKKESFPLTVTSAQKNPTAFYLCASSGTGQETQYFGPGTRLLVL.

This sequence joins TRBV30 and TRBJ2-7; D is unresolved. The V gene lost 3 bases and the J gene lost 5 bases, with 17 bases spanning the gap. Germline V lookup: CDR1 GTSNPN, CDR2 SVGIG (reference sequence). There are 14 residues in the CDR3. CDR3 sequence reads: CAWRFDPRADEQYF. In DNA, the CDR3 is TGTGCCTGGAGGTTCGACCCCCGGGCGGACGAGCAGTACTTC.

This chain connects TRBV7-2 to TRBJ2-7; either TRBD1 or TRBD2 may supply D (5 bases each). V was pared by 0 bases and J by 5 bases, with 14 bases between. The CDR3 consists of 15 residues. In germline, CDR1 is SGHTA, CDR2 FQGNSA. The chain's CDR3 is CASSLAGREQDEQYF. The CDR3, as DNA: TGTGCCAGCAGCTTAGCGGGCAGGGAGCAAGACGAGCAGTACTTC. Looking up the rest from reference TRBV7-2 and TRBJ2-7 gives the full variable domain: GAGVSQSPSNKVTEKGKDVELRCDPISGHTALYWYRQSLGQGLEFLIYFQGNSAPDKSGLPSDRFSAERTGGSVSTLTIQRTQQEDSAVYLCASSLAGREQDEQYFGPGTRLTVT.

The chain has TRBV30 and TRBJ1-2; D is perhaps TRBD1 (6 bases). The germline CDR1 and CDR2 sequences are GTSNPN and SVGIG (reference sequence). The CDR3 has 13 residues. V was clipped by 3 bases and J by 7 bases, with 15 bases between them. The DNA of the CDR3 is TGTGCCTGGAGATCACAGGGTACTCGTGGCTACACCTTC. Encoded protein: CAWRSQGTRGYTF.

The chain is built from TRBV7-3 and TRBJ1-1, with D possibly being TRBD1 (6 bases). The CDR3 runs to 14 residues. The germline V gene has CDR1 SGHTA and CDR2 FQGTGA. Trimming stripped 5 bases from V and 6 bases from J, with 16 bases between. The CDR3 nucleotides read TGTGCCAGCAGCCTGGACAGTGCGGCGGCTGAAGCTTTCTTT. Translating gives CASSLDSAAAEAFF. The whole variable domain, remainder taken from reference TRBV7-3 and TRBJ1-1, is GAGVSQTPSNKVTEKGKYVELRCDPISGHTALYWYRQSLGQGPEFLIYFQGTGAADDSGLPNDRFFAVRPEGSVSTLKIQRTERGDSAVYLCASSLDSAAAEAFFGQGTRLTVV.

The rearrangement links TRBV30 to TRBJ1-1, with no clear D. The V gene's germline CDR1 is GTSNPN and CDR2 SVGIG (reference sequence). V dropped 8 bases and J dropped 4 bases, with 17 bases sitting between them. The CDR3 runs to 13 residues. This CDR3 reads CARRKGSGTEAFF. The CDR3 region has the DNA TGTGCCCGAAGGAAAGGGTCGGGCACTGAAGCTTTCTTT.

Notes on this clone: This specimen includes other DNA sequences encoding the same CDR3. The chain combines TRBV29-1 with TRBJ1-5; D is ambiguous. The CDR3 is 12 amino acids. Trimming removed 4 bases at V and 1 base at J, with 5 bases between. Germline V gene lookup returns CDR1 SQVTM and CDR2 ANQGSEA. DNA for the CDR3: TGCAGCGTTGGAGAGAGCAATCAGCCCCAGCATTTT. Translating it yields CSVGESNQPQHF.

This clone has just a few counts. The V and J genes are TRBV29-1 and TRBJ1-2, with 11 positions matching TRBD1. This CDR3 is 13 amino acids long. After removal of 6 bases from V and 3 bases from J, the junction contained 3 bases not matched to a gene. Germline CDR1 reads SQVTM; CDR2 reads ANQGSEA. Here the CDR3 DNA reads TGCAGCGTCCGGACAGGGGGCGACTATGGCTACACCTTC. This sequence encodes CSVRTGGDYGYTF.

This clone has more than one count but fewer than ten. The chain carries TRBV29-1 and TRBJ2-6; TRBD1 is a possible D gene (5 bases). The CDR3 is 13 residues long. Trimming shortened V by 6 bases and J by 1 base, and 7 bases separated the two germline ends. Germline values: CDR1 SQVTM, CDR2 ANQGSEA. CDR3 loop: CSVQVSGANVLTF. The CDR3 DNA follows: TGCAGCGTACAGGTATCTGGGGCCAACGTCCTGACTTTC.